This passage covers 24 T cell receptor beta chains from one sample sequenced in a study of PD-1 blockade in classical Hodgkin lymphoma (dated by TCRdb to the early 2020s). Interpreted using the paper, the time point label stands for: cycle 2 day 1 (C2D1) of nivolumab. All trial patients had relapsed after autologous stem cell transplantation, with cohorts A, B and C differing in prior brentuximab vedotin exposure. Library creation used the immunoSEQ multiplex PCR assay. As stored in TCRdb, this immuneACCESS dataset retains in-frame rearrangements with V and J assigned. A fraction of the clones does not appear; measured against another copy, unresolved V genes explain less than half of the discrepancy, and the remainder lacks a known reason. Counted in this sample were around 25,000 clones; around 80% of them appeared once. The ten most abundant clones make up around 8.8% of the sample. The starting material was peripheral blood mononuclear cells (PBMCs), obtained before the second cycle of nivolumab. Source of these receptors: a human donor with classical Hodgkin lymphoma.

This chain joins TRBV5-4 and TRBJ1-1; D possibly corresponds to TRBD1 (5 bases). The germline gives CDR1 SGHNT, CDR2 YYREEE (reference sequence). The CDR3 sequence is 11 residues long. V lost 5 bases and J lost 4, with 6 bases in between. The DNA for the CDR3 is TGTGCCAGCAGGGGGACCACTGAAGCTTTCTTT. This gives the protein CASRGTTEAFF.

The CDR3 DNA reads as TGTGCCAGCAGCTTGTATGGGCAGTTGAACACTGAAGCTTTCTTT. It yields the protein CASSLYGQLNTEAFF. V is TRBV5-8 and J is TRBJ1-1, with D unclear. CDR1 and CDR2 from the germline V gene are SGHTS and YDEGEE. V was shortened by 1 base and J by 0 bases, with 10 bases between the two germline ends. The length of the CDR3 is 15 residues.

The V gene is TRBV7-2, the J gene TRBJ1-1; D is unresolved. The CDR3 runs to 13 residues. Deletions cut 2 bases from V and 4 bases from J, with 8 bases between. The V gene's germline CDR1 is SGHTA and CDR2 FQGNSA. CDR3 nucleotide sequence: TGTGCCAGCAGCTTAAGGGAGGGCACTGAAGCTTTCTTT. Translating gives CASSLREGTEAFF. The variable domain in full, completed from reference TRBV7-2 and TRBJ1-1, reads GAGVSQSPSNKVTEKGKDVELRCDPISGHTALYWYRQSLGQGLEFLIYFQGNSAPDKSGLPSDRFSAERTGGSVSTLTIQRTQQEDSAVYLCASSLREGTEAFFGQGTRLTVV.

The CDR3 sequence is CASSYSAGQGAPEAFF. DNA of the CDR3: TGTGCCAGCAGTTACTCGGCGGGACAGGGGGCCCCTGAAGCTTTCTTT. The chain is built from TRBV6-5 and TRBJ1-1; 12 nucleotides align to TRBD1. CDR1 is MNHEY, CDR2 SVGAGI, per germline. The ends lost 0 bases at V and 6 bases at J; junction bases unmatched: 5. There are 16 residues in the CDR3.

The chain has TRBV28 and TRBJ2-5; possible D gene TRBD2, 5 bases. Germline V gene sequence: CDR1 MDHEN, CDR2 SYDVKM. Trimming removed 7 bases from V and 4 bases from J, with 16 bases in between. CDR3 length equals 14 residues. Here the CDR3 reads CASTGGWAGETQYF. The CDR3 nucleotides read TGTGCCAGCACCGGCGGGTGGGCTGGAGAGACCCAGTACTTC.

The chain employs TRBV4-3 and TRBJ2-1, with D possibly being TRBD2 (6 bases). CDR1 is LGHNA and CDR2 is YSLEER in the germline V gene. The CDR3 loop spans 13 amino acids. V was cut by 0 bases and J by 8 bases, with 8 bases left in between. In nucleotides, the CDR3 is TGCGCCAGCAGCCAAGATTGGGGGGATGAGCAGTTCTTC. Translating gives CASSQDWGDEQFF.

A few counts support this clone. J is TRBJ2-2 and V is TRBV11-3; 10 bases map to TRBD2. Germline-derived CDR1 and CDR2 are SGHNT and YENEEA. This CDR3 contains 15 residues. Losses at the gene ends were 4 bases for V and 4 bases for J; bases not matched to a gene: 3. CDR3 amino acids: CASSWTSGSTGELFF. CDR3 in DNA: TGTGCCAGCAGCTGGACTAGCGGAAGCACCGGGGAGCTGTTTTTT.

This chain uses TRBV6-6 with TRBJ1-5; the D is unclear. CDR1 is MNHNY and CDR2 is SVGAGI in the germline V gene (reference sequence). V was pared by 5 bases and J by 8 bases, with 19 bases between. The CDR3 totals 15 residues. CDR3 amino acids: CASSPWTRNREPQHF. CDR3 nucleotide sequence: TGTGCCAGCAGTCCCTGGACTCGTAATAGGGAGCCCCAGCATTTT.

The chain uses TRBV6-5 and TRBJ1-1; D is undetermined. This CDR3 comprises 14 residues. V was cut by 4 bases and J by 11 bases, with 20 bases left in between. Looked up from germline, CDR1 is MNHEY and CDR2 is SVGAGI. The CDR3 DNA reads as TGTGCCAGCAGTTCCCTCGCTACGGGAGGGAGTGCTTTCTTT. Translating gives CASSSLATGGSAFF.

This clone was observed a single time. This chain joins TRBV6-1 and TRBJ1-3, with D unresolved. This CDR3 is 14 amino acids long. The V end lost 5 bases, the J end lost 2 bases, and 10 bases lay between the germline ends. CDR1 is MNHNS and CDR2 is SASEGT in the germline V gene. This chain's CDR3 is CASSLGPTGNTIYF. Here the CDR3 DNA reads TGTGCCAGCAGTTTAGGACCGACTGGAAACACCATATATTTT.

The genes are TRBV6-1 and TRBJ1-1, with D tentatively TRBD1 (6 bases). This CDR3 has 14 amino acids. Germline V CDR1 and CDR2: MNHNS, SASEGT. The V end was cut by 4 bases, the J end by 7 bases, with 16 bases between. The CDR3 DNA sequence: TGTGCCAGCAGTGCCCTAACAGGGCCCGGTGAAGCTTTCTTT. Translating it yields CASSALTGPGEAFF.

The chain carries TRBV6-1 and TRBJ1-1, with D unclear. The CDR3 is 14 residues long. The germline gives CDR1 MNHNS, CDR2 SASEGT. V was trimmed by 0 bases and J by 1 base, leaving 6 bases between them. The CDR3 DNA follows: TGTGCCAGCAGTGAAGCGTGGACGAACACTGAAGCTTTCTTT. Amino acid sequence: CASSEAWTNTEAFF.

In this sample, this clone turned up once. This chain uses TRBV30 with TRBJ2-3; no clear D. The CDR3 runs to 12 residues. Germline V gives CDR1 GTSNPN, CDR2 SVGIG (reference sequence). Trimming removed 0 bases at V and 8 bases at J, with 9 bases between. The CDR3 sequence: CAWSVRAGTQYF. The CDR3 DNA reads TGTGCCTGGAGTGTAAGGGCAGGTACGCAGTATTTT.

This clone was counted between two and nine times. The rearrangement links TRBV4-1 to TRBJ1-6; no reliable D call. Trimming left V 2 bases short and J 0 bases short, with 11 bases between. The length of the CDR3 is 17 residues. Germline CDR1 and CDR2: MGHRA and YSYEKL. CDR3 coding DNA: TGCGCCAGCAGCCAACAGGATTTGTTCTCCTATAATTCACCCCTCCACTTT. Protein product: CASSQQDLFSYNSPLHF.

The chain links TRBV4-2 to TRBJ1-3, with D unclear. This CDR3 is 13 amino acids long. Germline CDR1 is LGHNA and CDR2 is YNFKEQ. V was trimmed by 1 base and J by 3 bases, leaving 4 bases between them. CDR3 coding DNA: TGTGCCAGCAGCCAAGGACGTGGAAACACCATATATTTT. Amino acid sequence: CASSQGRGNTIYF.

The gene calls are TRBV7-9 and TRBJ2-1; 7 bases fit TRBD1. Germline assignment: CDR1 SEHNR and CDR2 FQNEAQ (reference sequence). V lost 4 bases to trimming and J lost 2 bases; unmatched junction nucleotides: 5. The CDR3 extends over 15 amino acids. As DNA, the CDR3 is TGTGCCAGCAGCTCAACAGGGGCCGCCTACAATGAGCAGTTCTTC. Its protein product is CASSSTGAAYNEQFF.

The table lists this clone with a count of one. This chain connects TRBV5-1 to TRBJ1-2; D perhaps matches TRBD1 (6 bases). Trimming took 3 bases from V and 1 from J, leaving 16 bases between them. Germline V gene lookup returns CDR1 SGHRS and CDR2 YFSETQ. The CDR3 is made up of 16 amino acids. The CDR3 nucleotides are TGCGCCAGCAGCTACGAGTGGCAGGGGCTTAACTATGGCTACACCTTC. It specifies CASSYEWQGLNYGYTF.

The J gene is TRBJ1-1, the V gene TRBV19; D is unclear. In germline, CDR1 is LNHDA, CDR2 SQIVND (reference sequence). Trimming left V 2 bases short and J 4 bases short, with 11 bases between. The CDR3 loop spans 14 amino acids. The CDR3, as DNA: TGTGCCAGTAGTATATCAAAGGAGCGCACTGAAGCTTTCTTT. It codes for CASSISKERTEAFF.

This clone was detected once. The V and J genes are TRBV27 and TRBJ1-6, with unresolved D. V gave up 6 bases and J gave up 0 bases, with 6 bases separating them. CDR3 length: 14 amino acids. Germline CDR1 and CDR2: MNHEY and SMNVEV (reference sequence). CDR3 nucleotides: TGTGCCAGCAGACCGAGCTCCTATAATTCACCCCTCCACTTT. Translating gives CASRPSSYNSPLHF.

The genes are TRBV7-2 and TRBJ2-1; weak D call: TRBD2 (5 bases). The CDR3 covers 16 residues. CDR1 is SGHTA, CDR2 FQGNSA, per germline. The V end was cut by 5 bases, the J end by 1 base, with 15 bases between. CDR3 protein: CASSPRGRESYNEQFF. The CDR3 nucleotides read TGTGCCAGCAGCCCGCGCGGTCGGGAATCCTACAATGAGCAGTTCTTC. The variable domain in full, completed from reference TRBV7-2 and TRBJ2-1, reads GAGVSQSPSNKVTEKGKDVELRCDPISGHTALYWYRQSLGQGLEFLIYFQGNSAPDKSGLPSDRFSAERTGGSVSTLTIQRTQQEDSAVYLCASSPRGRESYNEQFFGPGTRLTVL.

The chain carries TRBV6-1 and TRBJ1-6; 7 positions match TRBD1. From germline, CDR1 is MNHNS and CDR2 SASEGT. The CDR3 runs 14 residues. The junction had 6 bases not matched to a gene; V was cut back by 5 bases and J by 8 bases. CDR3 sequence reads: CASSLDREYSPLHF. The CDR3 nucleotides are TGTGCCAGCAGTTTAGACAGGGAATATTCACCCCTCCACTTT.

The J gene is TRBJ2-1, the V gene TRBV4-2; TRBD1 is a possible D gene (5 bases). Germline V gives CDR1 LGHNA, CDR2 YNFKEQ. The CDR3 is made up of 16 amino acids. V was pared by 0 bases and J by 6 bases, with 15 bases between. The CDR3 loop is CASSQEGPGVVNEQFF. The CDR3 DNA reads TGTGCCAGCAGCCAAGAGGGGCCGGGTGTGGTCAATGAGCAGTTCTTC.

The chain links TRBV19 to TRBJ2-5; 9 bases fit TRBD2. Trimming at V came to 4 bases and at J to 3 bases, leaving 6 bases not matched to a gene. CDR1 is LNHDA, CDR2 SQIVND, per germline (reference sequence). The CDR3 contains 15 residues. The CDR3, as DNA: TGTGCCAGTAGTACCGCCGGGACTAGCAAAGAGACCCAGTACTTC. It specifies CASSTAGTSKETQYF.

This chain uses TRBV10-2 with TRBJ1-5; D is undetermined. Germline-derived CDR1 and CDR2 are WSHSY and SAAADI. The CDR3 has 16 residues. V was cut by 8 bases and J by 2 bases, with 19 bases left in between. The DNA of the CDR3 is TGCGCCAGCGGAGCTGTCGCGGGTGATGGCAATCAGCCCCAGCATTTT. Its translation is CASGAVAGDGNQPQHF.